This T cell receptor (beta chain) is drawn from a study of blood T cell repertoires in COVID-19. Turning to the study itself: The samples span acute and convalescent COVID-19 from the United States, Italy and Spain. From T cells, B-cell-depleted T cells, or PBMCs came the material, which was cDNA or gDNA.

V was pared by 5 bases and J by 0 bases, with 4 bases of the junction left unmatched. The CDR3 has 15 amino acids. Looked up from germline, CDR1 is MNHEY and CDR2 is SMNVEV (reference sequence). Authors' processing steps: It was from reference gene primer amplification that nucleated cell counts were estimated. Using immunoSEQ multiplex PCR, the repertoire was profiled, and TCRdb retains in-frame clones only, with some absent. D and trimming were read from the DNA, whereas the V and J calls and clone size are those reported in that table. The sample carries about 59,000 clones, 91% recorded once. The clonotype was recovered from a human donor in a cohort sampled during active COVID-19. The chain recombines TRBV27 with TRBJ1-3, with 7 bases that match TRBD1. The sample comprised peripheral blood. The CDR3 protein is CASSTGALSGNTIYF. CDR3 bases: TGTGCCAGCAGTACAGGGGCCCTCTCTGGAAACACCATATATTTT.